The T cell receptor (beta chain) under discussion was sequenced for a study of blood T cell repertoires in COVID-19. Repertoires were generated with immunoSEQ multiplex PCR, while TCRdb's copy carries only in-frame clones and drops some. The table lists roughly 140,000 clones, around 81% of them singletons. Trimming removed 5 bases from V and 4 bases from J, with 17 bases in between. Germline V lookup: CDR1 SGHTA, CDR2 FQGNSA. CDR3 length equals 15 residues. The chain uses TRBV7-2 and TRBJ1-2, with D maybe TRBD1 (5 bases). The TCR originated in a human donor with acute or convalescent COVID-19. The donor label of this sample is uncertain. Sequenced: peripheral blood. The CDR3 loop reads CASSPFSIGAYGYTF. The CDR3 nucleotides are TGTGCCAGCAGCCCTTTCTCCATTGGGGCCTATGGCTACACCTTC. The variable domain in full, with the rest retrieved from reference TRBV7-2 and TRBJ1-2, is GAGVSQSPSNKVTEKGKDVELRCDPISGHTALYWYRQSLGQGLEFLIYFQGNSAPDKSGLPSDRFSAERTGGSVSTLTIQRTQQEDSAVYLCASSPFSIGAYGYTFGSGTRLTVV.